The source of this T cell receptor beta chain is a study of T-cell reconstitution after alpha-beta-depleted transplantation in children (dated by TCRdb to 2016 to 2018). Background on the whole study: The study quantitatively tracked T-cell immune reconstitution after TCRalphabeta/CD19-depleted allogeneic hematopoietic cell transplantation in children using TCR repertoire profiling.

This clonotype was seen only a few times. Its antigen is still unknown. The sample holds no much larger clone one base away, and base qualities are not on file. The method was PCR. The instrument was an Illumina HiSeq 2500. TCR libraries were prepared with molecular barcoding, using unique molecular identifiers to normalize TCRbeta repertoire quantification. Starting from the raw public reads, TCRdb applied fastp trimming at Q25, assembled clones with MiXCR and retained in-frame beta chains. All rows with the same CDR3 protein become a single entry with the most common DNA and genes. The sample profile shows around 600,000 distinct CDR3 sequences; about 10% of them were found once. Jointly, the top ten make up roughly 3.9% of the sample. V and J lose 2 bases and 0 bases, and a span of 11 bases separates them. Measured from the cysteine to the phenylalanine, the CDR3 is 16 residues long. The DNA shown is the 48-base CDR3, in frame from base 1.

This clonotype originated in a human donor who donated a stem cell graft to a child with acute myeloid leukemia. The sample consisted of PBMCs from the stem cell graft donor, taken from the stem cell graft. The V and J segments used are TRBV12-3 or TRBV12-4 and TRBJ2-1; 6 matching bases give a weak D call of TRBD2. The CDR3 region: CASSLTSWPSYNEQFF. The sequence in DNA is TGTGCCAGCAGTTTAACTAGCTGGCCCTCCTACAATGAGCAGTTCTTC.